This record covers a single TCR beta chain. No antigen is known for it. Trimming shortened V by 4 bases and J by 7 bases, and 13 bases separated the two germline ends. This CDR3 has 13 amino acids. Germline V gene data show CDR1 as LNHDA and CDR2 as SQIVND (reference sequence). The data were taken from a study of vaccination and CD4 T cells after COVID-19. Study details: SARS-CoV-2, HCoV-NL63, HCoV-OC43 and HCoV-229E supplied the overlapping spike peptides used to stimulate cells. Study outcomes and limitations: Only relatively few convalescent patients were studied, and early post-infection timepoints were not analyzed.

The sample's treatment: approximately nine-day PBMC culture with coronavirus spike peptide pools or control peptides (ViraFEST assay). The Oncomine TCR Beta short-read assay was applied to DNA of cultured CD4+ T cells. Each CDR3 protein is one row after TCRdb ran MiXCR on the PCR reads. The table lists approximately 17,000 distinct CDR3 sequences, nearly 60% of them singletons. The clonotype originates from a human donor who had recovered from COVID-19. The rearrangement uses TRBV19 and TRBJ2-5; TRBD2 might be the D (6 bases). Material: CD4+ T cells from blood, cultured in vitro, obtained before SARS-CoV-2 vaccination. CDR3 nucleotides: TGTGCCAGTAGTACCGGATTGGGGGGGACCCAGTACTTC. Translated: CASSTGLGGTQYF.